This T cell receptor beta chain was documented in a study of cytomegalovirus exposure and HLA in healthy donors. The CDR3 runs 11 residues. In germline, CDR1 is MNHEY, CDR2 SVGAGI. Trimming stripped 6 bases from V and 7 bases from J, with 10 bases between. PCR involved 60 Vbeta and 13 Jbeta primers. The table came from immunoSEQ multiplex PCR; TCRdb's copy has only in-frame clones and leaves some out. The sample records about 190,000 clones, around three quarters being singletons. Regarding the study as a whole: The authors reported that TCR beta sequences could predict HLA-A and HLA-B alleles. These predictions were accurate for most subjects in the first cohort. Researchers counted 180 or so TCR beta chains as cytomegalovirus-associated.

For this clone: No antigen is known for it.

V is TRBV6-5 and J is TRBJ2-7, with a weak D call TRBD2 (5 bases). This sequence was found in a boy aged 5-17 years in good health and CMV-seronegative. The sample taken for sequencing was PBMCs. The CDR3 loop reads CASSLGGEQYF. CDR3 DNA: TGTGCCAGCAGCCTAGGCGGGGAGCAGTACTTC.